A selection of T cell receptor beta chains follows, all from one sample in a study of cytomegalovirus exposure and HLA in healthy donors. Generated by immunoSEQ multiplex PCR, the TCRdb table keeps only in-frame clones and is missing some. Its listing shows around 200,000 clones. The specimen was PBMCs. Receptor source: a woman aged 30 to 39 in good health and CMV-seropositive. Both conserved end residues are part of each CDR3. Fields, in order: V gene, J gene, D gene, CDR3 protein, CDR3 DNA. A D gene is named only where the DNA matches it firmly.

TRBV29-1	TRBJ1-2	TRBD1	CSAGQDRYGYTF	TGCAGCGCTGGACAGGACCGGTATGGCTACACCTTC
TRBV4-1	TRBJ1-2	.	CASSQGPTLNYGYTF	TGCGCCAGCAGCCAAGGACCGACACTTAACTATGGCTACACCTTC
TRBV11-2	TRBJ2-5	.	CASSLTGRRTKETQYF	TGTGCCAGCAGCCTGACAGGACGAAGGACCAAAGAGACCCAGTACTTC
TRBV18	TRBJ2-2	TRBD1	CASSPDRFAGELFF	TGTGCCAGCTCACCGGACAGGTTTGCCGGGGAGCTGTTTTTT
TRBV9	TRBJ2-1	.	CASSTGSLGHNEQFF	TGTGCCAGCAGTACCGGGAGTCTAGGCCACAATGAGCAGTTCTTC
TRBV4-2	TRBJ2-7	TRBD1	CASSSGQTYEQYF	TGTGCCAGCAGCTCGGGACAGACCTACGAGCAGTACTTC
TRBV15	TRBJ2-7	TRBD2	CAVGRTSLPYEQYF	TGTGCCGTCGGAAGGACTAGCCTCCCCTACGAGCAGTACTTC
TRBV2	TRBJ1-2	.	CASTGGGNGGYTF	TGTGCCAGCACGGGCGGGGGAAACGGTGGCTACACCTTC
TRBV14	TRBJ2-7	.	CASSYRGGNVQYF	TGTGCCAGCAGCTACAGGGGAGGCAATGTGCAGTACTTC
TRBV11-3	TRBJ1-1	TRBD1	CASSPGGRAEAFF	TGTGCCAGCAGCCCAGGGGGCCGGGCTGAAGCTTTCTTT
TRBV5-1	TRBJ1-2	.	CASSLDGANYGYTF	TGCGCCAGCAGCTTGGACGGAGCTAACTATGGCTACACCTTC
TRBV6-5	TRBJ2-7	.	CASAVGGQGYEQYF	TGTGCCAGCGCCGTTGGTGGCCAGGGGTACGAGCAGTACTTC
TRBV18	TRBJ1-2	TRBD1	CASSVAPGQGVDGYTF	TGTGCCAGCTCAGTCGCTCCGGGACAGGGGGTAGATGGCTACACCTTC
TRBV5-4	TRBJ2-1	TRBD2	CASSPGLAGQFF	TGTGCCAGCAGCCCGGGACTAGCCGGGCAGTTCTTC
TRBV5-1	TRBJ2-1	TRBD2	CASSLGGGPYNEQFF	TGCGCCAGCAGCTTGGGCGGGGGGCCCTACAATGAGCAGTTCTTC
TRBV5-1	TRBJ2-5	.	CASSLGRGVGETQYF	TGCGCCAGCAGCCTGGGACGGGGAGTTGGAGAGACCCAGTACTTC
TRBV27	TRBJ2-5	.	CASSIYRGETQYF	TGTGCCAGCAGTATCTACAGAGGGGAGACCCAGTACTTC
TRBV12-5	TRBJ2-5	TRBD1	CASGLQGVGETQYF	TGTGCTAGTGGTCTACAGGGGGTAGGAGAGACCCAGTACTTC
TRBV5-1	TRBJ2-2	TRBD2	CASSSGGPSTGELFF	TGCGCCAGCAGCTCGGGGGGACCGTCCACCGGGGAGCTGTTTTTT
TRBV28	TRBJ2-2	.	CASSLESGELFF	TGTGCCAGCAGTTTAGAGTCCGGGGAGCTGTTTTTT
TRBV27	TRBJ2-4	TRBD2	CASSSGLLGAKNIQYF	TGTGCCAGCAGTTCGGGACTATTAGGAGCCAAAAACATTCAGTACTTC
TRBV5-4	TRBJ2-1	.	CASSSGTGPYNEQFF	TGTGCCAGCAGCTCCGGGACTGGACCCTACAATGAGCAGTTCTTC
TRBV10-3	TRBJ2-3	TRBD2	CAISRTSGSTDTQYF	TGTGCCATCTCTCGGACTAGCGGGAGCACAGATACGCAGTATTTT
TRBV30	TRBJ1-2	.	CAWSPPGRNYGYTF	TGTGCCTGGAGCCCCCCCGGTCGGAACTATGGCTACACCTTC
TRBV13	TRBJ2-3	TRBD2	CASSHGLAVTEGYTDTQYF	TGTGCCAGCAGTCACGGCCTAGCGGTTACAGAGGGATACACAGATACGCAGTATTTT
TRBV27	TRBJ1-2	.	CASSLYGLGGLANYGYTF	TGTGCCAGCAGTTTATACGGCCTGGGGGGTTTGGCTAACTATGGCTACACCTTC
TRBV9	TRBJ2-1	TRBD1	CASSVAVTGVSYNEQFF	TGTGCCAGCAGCGTAGCTGTAACAGGGGTTTCCTACAATGAGCAGTTCTTC
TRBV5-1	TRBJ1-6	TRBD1	CASSLDRGRSPLHF	TGCGCCAGCAGCCTGGACAGGGGGCGGTCACCCCTCCACTTT
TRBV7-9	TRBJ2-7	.	CASSSNRERVGEQYF	TGTGCCAGCAGCTCTAACAGGGAAAGGGTAGGCGAGCAGTACTTC
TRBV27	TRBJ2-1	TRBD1	CASSLTDRGIGQFF	TGTGCCAGCAGTTTAACGGACAGGGGGATAGGGCAGTTCTTC
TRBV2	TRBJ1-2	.	CASSPGIIVGRTYGYTF	TGTGCCAGCAGTCCAGGGATCATAGTAGGTAGGACCTATGGCTACACCTTC
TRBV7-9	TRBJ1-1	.	CASRGGVLKLRDTEAFF	TGTGCCAGCAGGGGAGGAGTCCTGAAGCTACGGGACACTGAAGCTTTCTTT
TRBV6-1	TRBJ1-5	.	CASTPTDYNQPQHF	TGTGCCAGCACCCCAACGGACTACAATCAGCCCCAGCATTTT
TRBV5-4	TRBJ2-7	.	CASSLAGVANVQYF	TGTGCCAGCAGCTTGGCCGGGGTCGCGAACGTGCAGTACTTC
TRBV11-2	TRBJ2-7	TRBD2	CASSRYSGSRYEQYF	TGTGCCAGCAGCAGATATAGCGGGAGTCGCTACGAGCAGTACTTC
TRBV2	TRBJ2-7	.	CASLGGGNEQYF	TGTGCCAGCCTCGGCGGGGGCAACGAGCAGTACTTC
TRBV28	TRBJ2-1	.	CASRLQGVEYNEQFF	TGTGCCAGCAGGTTACAGGGTGTAGAATACAATGAGCAGTTCTTC
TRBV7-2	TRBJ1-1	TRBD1	CASSFWDRGVEAFF	TGTGCCAGCAGCTTTTGGGACAGGGGGGTTGAAGCTTTCTTT
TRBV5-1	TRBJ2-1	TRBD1	CASNSQGATVYNEQFF	TGCGCCAGCAACTCCCAGGGGGCAACTGTCTACAATGAGCAGTTCTTC
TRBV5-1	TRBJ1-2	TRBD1	CASSLDGIGPSTGTYGYTF	TGCGCCAGCAGCCTAGATGGTATCGGGCCATCGACAGGGACCTATGGCTACACCTTC
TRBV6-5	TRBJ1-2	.	CASSYSGLRGLGYTF	TGTGCCAGCAGTTACTCTGGATTAAGGGGTCTTGGCTACACCTTC
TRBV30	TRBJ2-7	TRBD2	CAWRGSGGAYEQYF	TGTGCCTGGAGGGGTAGCGGGGGGGCCTACGAGCAGTACTTC
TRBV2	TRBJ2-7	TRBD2	CASTGAGDEQYF	TGTGCCAGCACCGGAGCGGGGGACGAGCAGTACTTC
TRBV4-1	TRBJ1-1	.	CASSQFIISNTEAFF	TGCGCCAGCAGCCAATTTATTATCTCGAACACTGAAGCTTTCTTT
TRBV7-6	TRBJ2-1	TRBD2	CASSPLALSYNEQFF	TGTGCCAGCAGCCCACTAGCGCTCTCCTACAATGAGCAGTTCTTC
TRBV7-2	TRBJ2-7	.	CASSLMSGQNSYEQYF	TGTGCCAGCAGCTTAATGAGCGGACAGAACTCCTACGAGCAGTACTTC
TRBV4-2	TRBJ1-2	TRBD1	CASSRRQGEDGYTF	TGTGCCAGCAGCCGCAGACAGGGCGAGGATGGCTACACCTTC
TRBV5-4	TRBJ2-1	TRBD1	CASSAGQGALGEQFF	TGTGCCAGCAGCGCAGGACAGGGGGCGTTGGGTGAGCAGTTCTTC
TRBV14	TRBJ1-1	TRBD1	CASSHLIGTGGEGAFF	TGTGCCAGCAGCCACCTAATCGGGACAGGGGGAGAGGGAGCTTTCTTT
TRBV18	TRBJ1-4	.	CASSFNPGAGVNEKLFF	TGTGCCAGCTCATTTAACCCAGGGGCTGGGGTGAATGAAAAACTGTTTTTT
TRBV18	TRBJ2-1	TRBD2	CASSPVSGVLPNEQFF	TGTGCCAGCTCACCCGTTAGCGGGGTCCTCCCTAATGAGCAGTTCTTC
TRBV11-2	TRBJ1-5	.	CASSLGRSQPQHF	TGTGCCAGCAGCCTCGGTCGGAGTCAGCCCCAGCATTTT
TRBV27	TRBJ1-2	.	CASSLTVNYGYTF	TGTGCCAGCAGTCTGACAGTTAACTATGGCTACACCTTC
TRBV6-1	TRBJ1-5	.	CASSQQGYQPQHF	TGTGCCAGCAGCCAACAGGGATACCAGCCCCAGCATTTT